The 21 T cell receptor beta chains below come from one sample, sequenced in a study of CD8 T cells in ankylosing spondylitis. These receptors lack a known antigen. TCRdb re-called the 5' RACE reads through MiXCR, storing one row per CDR3 protein. The sample includes about 800,000 distinct CDR3 sequences, about an eighth of them seen just once. Whole-study findings and limits: It appeared that ankylosing spondylitis blood was characterized by a TCR beta motif of under ten highly homologous variants.

Sequenced: blood, either unsorted or a sorted T cell fraction (not recorded which). All receptors derive from a male donor with ankylosing spondylitis.

The CDR3 sequence: CASRSGLAGSQFF. The DNA of the CDR3 is TGTGCCAGCAGATCGGGACTAGCGGGATCCCAGTTCTTC. The gene calls are TRBV7-2 and TRBJ2-1; 13 bases line up with TRBD2. The CDR3 covers 13 residues. The germline CDR1 and CDR2 sequences are SGHTA and FQGNSA. V shed 6 bases, J shed 13 bases, and the junction held 6 bases outside the gene matches.

This clonotype was detected only a few times. This sequence joins TRBV20-1 and TRBJ2-7; TRBD1 aligns across 9 bases. This CDR3 has 15 amino acids. Germline CDR1 reads DFQATT; CDR2 reads SNEGSKA (reference sequence). V dropped 5 bases and J dropped 0; count of bases not matched to a gene: 8. The CDR3 sequence: CSAPRRQGGSYEQYF. DNA of the CDR3: TGCAGTGCTCCCCGAAGACAGGGGGGCTCCTACGAGCAGTACTTC.

V usage is TRBV11-1 and J usage is TRBJ2-2; TRBD2 matches 11 bases. This CDR3 spans 18 amino acids. CDR1 and CDR2 from the germline V gene are SGHAT and FQDESV (reference sequence). Trimming at V came to 6 bases and at J to 0 bases, leaving 9 bases not matched to a gene. The CDR3 reads CASRLLAGGPSNTGELFF. The CDR3 coding sequence is TGTGCCAGCAGGCTGCTAGCGGGGGGTCCCTCGAACACCGGGGAGCTGTTTTTT.

The chain links TRBV6-1 to TRBJ1-1; no reliable D call. There are 13 residues in the CDR3. Trimming removed 3 bases from V and 2 bases from J, with 7 bases in between. Per germline, CDR1 MNHNS and CDR2 SASEGT. In DNA, the CDR3 is TGTGCCAGCAGTGACCAGGCTAACACTGAAGCTTTCTTT. This gives the protein CASSDQANTEAFF.

V is TRBV6-1 and J is TRBJ1-2, with 7 bases lining up with TRBD1. The CDR3 contains 14 residues. Germline V gives CDR1 MNHNS, CDR2 SASEGT. V shed 6 bases and J 5 bases; nucleotides not matched to a gene: 9. CDR3 bases: TGTGCCAGCAGGATTCAAACAGGGGAATATGGCTACACCTTC. Its translation: CASRIQTGEYGYTF.

The chain employs TRBV4-3 and TRBJ2-5, with TRBD2 identical over 7 bases. The CDR3 is 15 amino acids. CDR1 is LGHNA and CDR2 is YSLEER in the germline V gene. Unmatched junction bases numbered 5, after V lost 0 bases and J lost 4 bases. CDR3: CASSQDAREVETQYF. CDR3 DNA: TGCGCCAGCAGCCAAGACGCTCGGGAGGTAGAGACCCAGTACTTC.

The sample holds a few counts of this clonotype. This chain uses TRBV5-1 with TRBJ2-5; 7 positions match TRBD2. J was trimmed by 2 bases and V by 4 bases; bases with no gene match: 8. This CDR3 region has 15 residues. Germline CDR1 SGHRS, CDR2 YFSETQ. The CDR3 nucleotides read TGCGCCAGCAGCCCGGAACCTAGCGGACAAGAGACCCAGTACTTC. Protein product: CASSPEPSGQETQYF.

This rearrangement joins TRBV7-9 to TRBJ2-7; 11 positions agree with TRBD2. The germline gives CDR1 SEHNR, CDR2 FQNEAQ (reference sequence). The length of the CDR3 is 14 residues. Losses at the gene ends were 5 bases for V and 2 bases for J; bases not matched to a gene: 2. The CDR3 loop is CASSNSGGAYEQYF. CDR3 nucleotides: TGTGCCAGCAGCAATAGCGGGGGGGCCTACGAGCAGTACTTC.

The chain joins TRBV2 to TRBJ1-2; no reliable D call. Germline CDR1 and CDR2: SNHLY and FYNNEI. Trimming removed 2 bases at V and 2 bases at J, with 12 bases between. The CDR3 extends over 15 amino acids. The CDR3 nucleotides are TGTGCCAGCAGTGAAACGGCCATTTCCAACTATGGCTACACCTTC. This gives the protein CASSETAISNYGYTF.

The chain recombines TRBV12-3 or TRBV12-4 with TRBJ1-5, with unresolved D. V lost 7 bases to trimming and J lost 2 bases, with 15 bases between them. The CDR3 has 15 residues. CDR3 loop: CASTSDFRGNQPQHF. The CDR3 DNA follows: TGTGCCAGCACCTCAGATTTTCGGGGCAATCAGCCCCAGCATTTT.

This clonotype was seen at least ten times. This chain joins TRBV7-2 and TRBJ2-1; unclear D gene. The V gene's germline CDR1 is SGHTA and CDR2 FQGNSA. V was trimmed by 5 bases and J by 9 bases, leaving 14 bases between them. The CDR3 extends over 13 amino acids. This CDR3 is CASSLPQYGEQFF. CDR3 coding DNA: TGTGCCAGCAGCCTCCCCCAGTATGGTGAGCAGTTCTTC.

At least ten counts were recorded for this clonotype. V and J are TRBV29-1 and TRBJ2-5; possible D gene TRBD1, 6 bases. Between the trimmed V and J ends, which lost 6 bases and 5 bases, there was a span of 13 bases. Germline V gene lookup returns CDR1 SQVTM and CDR2 ANQGSEA. The CDR3 runs to 12 residues. The CDR3 sequence is CSVLRQDETQYF. CDR3 in DNA: TGCAGCGTCCTGCGACAGGATGAGACCCAGTACTTC.

This clonotype was seen a few times. The rearrangement joins TRBV12-3 or TRBV12-4 to TRBJ2-3; possibly TRBD1 for D (6 bases). V dropped 5 bases and J dropped 4 bases, with 16 bases sitting between them. The CDR3 contains 15 residues. The CDR3 is CASSGRGGGPDTQYF. The CDR3 DNA reads TGTGCCAGCAGTGGACGCGGTGGGGGCCCAGATACGCAGTATTTT.

The V call is TRBV20-1, the J call TRBJ1-3, with D tentatively TRBD1 (6 bases). The CDR3 is 13 amino acids. Germline V gene data show CDR1 as DFQATT and CDR2 as SNEGSKA (reference sequence). Trimming shortened V by 5 bases and J by 3 bases, and 11 bases separated the two germline ends. CDR3 sequence reads: CSAQQGLGNTIYF. For the CDR3, the DNA is TGCAGTGCTCAACAGGGTCTTGGAAACACCATATATTTT.

In its sample, this clonotype was seen a few times. The rearrangement joins TRBV7-9 to TRBJ2-1; 7 bases are a match to TRBD1. The germline gives CDR1 SEHNR, CDR2 FQNEAQ (reference sequence). The CDR3 totals 16 residues. V trimming: 2 bases; J trimming: 4 bases; junction bases outside the gene matches: 8. Written as DNA, the CDR3 is TGTGCCAGCAGCTTACTAAGGACAGGCGATTACAATGAGCAGTTCTTC. This encodes CASSLLRTGDYNEQFF.

J is TRBJ2-7 and V is TRBV20-1; the D is unclear. CDR1 is DFQATT, CDR2 SNEGSKA, per germline (reference sequence). The V end lost 0 bases, the J end lost 0 bases, and 12 bases lay between the germline ends. The CDR3 totals 15 residues. The CDR3 protein is CSARDVSRRSYEQYF. In DNA form, the CDR3 reads TGCAGTGCTAGAGATGTGTCCAGGCGCTCCTACGAGCAGTACTTC.

In this sample, this clonotype turned up a few times. The rearrangement joins TRBV7-8 to TRBJ2-1; 8 positions agree with TRBD2. With V trimmed by 5 bases and J by 9 bases, 9 bases remained unmatched. Germline V gene lookup returns CDR1 SGHVS and CDR2 FQNEAQ. The CDR3 sequence is 14 residues long. CDR3 nucleotide sequence: TGTGCCAGCAGCAGACGGGAGGGCCAAGGTGAGCAGTTCTTC. This sequence encodes CASSRREGQGEQFF.

This clonotype turned up a few times. The chain combines TRBV5-6 with TRBJ1-5, with no clear D. Trimming cost V 3 bases and J 6 bases, with 10 bases left between them. The CDR3 length is 13 residues. Germline CDR1 is SGHDT and CDR2 is YYEEEE. In DNA, the CDR3 is TGTGCCAGCAGCTCCCAGCCCGGTCAGCCCCAGCATTTT. Its protein product is CASSSQPGQPQHF.

V is TRBV6-2 or TRBV6-3 and J is TRBJ1-5; 7 nucleotides line up with TRBD1. With V trimmed by 5 bases and J by 0 bases, 4 bases remained unmatched. Germline assignment: CDR1 MNHEY and CDR2 SVGEGT. This CDR3 comprises 15 residues. The CDR3 loop is CASSNRGYSNQPQHF. The CDR3, as DNA: TGTGCCAGCAGTAACAGGGGTTATAGCAATCAGCCCCAGCATTTT.

This clonotype was seen a handful of times. This sequence joins TRBV6-2 or TRBV6-3 and TRBJ2-7, with a possible D match to TRBD2 (6 bases). CDR1 is MNHEY and CDR2 is SVGEGT in the germline V gene. The CDR3 spans 13 residues. Trimming pared 6 bases from V and 4 bases from J, leaving 13 bases between. CDR3 region: CASREKGRYEQYF. In nucleotides, the CDR3 is TGTGCCAGCAGGGAGAAGGGGAGGTACGAGCAGTACTTC.

A few counts support this clonotype. The genes are TRBV10-3 and TRBJ2-1; either TRBD1 or TRBD2 may supply D (6 bases each). Germline lookup yields CDR1 ENHRY and CDR2 SYGVKD. V was cut by 5 bases and J by 0 bases, with 26 bases left in between. The CDR3 extends over 20 amino acids. CDR3 residues: CAISRKGGRTRGDSYNEQFF. As DNA, the CDR3 is TGTGCCATCAGTCGGAAAGGTGGCAGAACGAGGGGGGACTCCTACAATGAGCAGTTCTTC.